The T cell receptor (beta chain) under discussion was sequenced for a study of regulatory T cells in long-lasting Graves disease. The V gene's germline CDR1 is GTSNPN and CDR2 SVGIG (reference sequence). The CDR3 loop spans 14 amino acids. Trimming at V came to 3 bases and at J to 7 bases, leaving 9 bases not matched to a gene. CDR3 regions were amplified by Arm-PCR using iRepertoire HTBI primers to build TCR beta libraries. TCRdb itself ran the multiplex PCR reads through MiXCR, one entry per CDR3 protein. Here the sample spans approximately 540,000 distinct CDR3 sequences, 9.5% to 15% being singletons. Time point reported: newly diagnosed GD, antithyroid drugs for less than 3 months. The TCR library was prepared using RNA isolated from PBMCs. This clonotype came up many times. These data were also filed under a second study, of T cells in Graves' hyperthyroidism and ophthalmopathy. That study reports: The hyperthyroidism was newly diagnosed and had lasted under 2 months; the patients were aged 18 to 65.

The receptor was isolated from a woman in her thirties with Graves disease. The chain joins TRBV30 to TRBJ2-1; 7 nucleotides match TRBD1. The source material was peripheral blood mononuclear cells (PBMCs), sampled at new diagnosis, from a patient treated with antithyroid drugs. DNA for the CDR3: TGTGCCTGGAGCACAGGGGCCACTGTGAATGAGCAGTTCTTC. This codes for CAWSTGATVNEQFF. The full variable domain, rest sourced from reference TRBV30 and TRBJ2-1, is SQTIHQWPATLVQPVGSPLSLECTVEGTSNPNLYWYRQAAGRGLQLLFYSVGIGQISSEVPQNLSASRPQDRQFILSSKKLLLSDSGFYLCAWSTGATVNEQFFGPGTRLTVL.